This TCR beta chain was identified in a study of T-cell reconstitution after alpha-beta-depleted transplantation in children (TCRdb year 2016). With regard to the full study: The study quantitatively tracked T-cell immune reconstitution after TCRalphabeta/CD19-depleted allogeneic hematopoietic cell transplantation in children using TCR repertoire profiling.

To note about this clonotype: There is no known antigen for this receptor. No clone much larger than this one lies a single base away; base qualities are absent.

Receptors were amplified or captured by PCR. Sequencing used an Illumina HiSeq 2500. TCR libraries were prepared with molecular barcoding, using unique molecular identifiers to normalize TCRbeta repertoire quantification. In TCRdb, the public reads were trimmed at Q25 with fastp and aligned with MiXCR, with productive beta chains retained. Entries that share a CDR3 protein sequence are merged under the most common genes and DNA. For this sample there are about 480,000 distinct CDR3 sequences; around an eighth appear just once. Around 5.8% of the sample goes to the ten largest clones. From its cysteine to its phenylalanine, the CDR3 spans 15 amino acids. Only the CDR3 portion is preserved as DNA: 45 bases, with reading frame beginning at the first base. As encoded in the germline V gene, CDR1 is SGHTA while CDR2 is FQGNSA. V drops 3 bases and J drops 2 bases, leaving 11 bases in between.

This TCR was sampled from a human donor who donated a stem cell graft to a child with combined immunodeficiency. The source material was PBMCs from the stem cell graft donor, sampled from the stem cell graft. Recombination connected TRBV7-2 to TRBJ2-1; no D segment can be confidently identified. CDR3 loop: CASSFEAQPYNEQFF. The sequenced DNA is TGTGCCAGCAGCTTCGAGGCCCAACCCTACAATGAGCAGTTCTTC.